This T cell receptor beta chain was identified during a study of blood T cell repertoires in COVID-19. Overall study context: Sites in the United States, Italy and Spain provided acute and convalescent COVID-19 samples. PBMCs, B-cell-depleted T cells, or T cells provided the cDNA or gDNA that made up the material.

Seattle researchers signed up patients amid active infection and tracked them longitudinally. Trimming removed 5 bases from V and 2 bases from J; junction bases left unmatched: 6. The CDR3 spans 16 residues. Germline lookup yields CDR1 MDHEN and CDR2 SYDVKM. Original processing methods: Reference gene primers were amplified, and this amplification served to estimate nucleated cell counts. TCRdb's copy holds only in-frame clones and misses some; the assay was immunoSEQ multiplex PCR. D and trimming come from the DNA, and the V and J calls and clone size come from that table. The profile covers hundreds of thousands of clones, with approximately 90% appearing a single time and 0.7% to 0.85% taken by the ten largest.

Sequencing input: peripheral blood. This receptor was obtained from a man aged 55 to 70 with COVID-19, enrolled during active disease. This rearrangement joins TRBV28 to TRBJ1-5; TRBD1 matches 10 bases. Here the CDR3 reads CASSPRGQGGNQPQHF. CDR3 coding DNA: TGTGCCAGCAGTCCTCGTGGACAGGGGGGCAATCAGCCCCAGCATTTT.